A single sample is the source of the 24 T cell receptor beta chains below, sequenced in a study of OX40 agonist ivuxolimab in advanced cancers. The method was immunoSEQ multiplex PCR; TCRdb's version includes in-frame clones alone and lacks a portion of them. The table records 25,000 to 40,000 clones, less than 85% of them present only once. The sequenced sample was CD4+ or CD8+ T cells sorted from blood, obtained in a trial of the OX40 agonist ivuxolimab. The receptors stem from an adult with an advanced solid tumor such as melanoma, head and neck, liver or kidney cancer.

This clone was seen just once. The chain recombines TRBV5-8 with TRBJ1-5; D perhaps matches TRBD1 (5 bases). The V gene lost 3 bases and the J gene lost 5 bases, with 12 bases spanning the gap. The CDR3 consists of 14 residues. CDR1 and CDR2 (germline): SGHTS, YDEGEE. The CDR3 nucleotides read TGTGCCAGCAGCTGGGGGGGGAACGATCAGCCCCAGCATTTT. This encodes CASSWGGNDQPQHF.

CDR3: CAILQGANTGELFF. The CDR3 DNA reads TGTGCCATCCTACAGGGGGCGAACACCGGGGAGCTGTTTTTT. The V and J genes are TRBV28 and TRBJ2-2; 8 bases agree with TRBD1. V shed 10 bases and J 0 bases; nucleotides not matched to a gene: 4. The length of the CDR3 is 14 residues. CDR1 MDHEN and CDR2 SYDVKM come from the germline V gene.

The CDR3 sequence is CASNARLSRQPQHF. The CDR3 DNA reads TGTGCCAGCAACGCCAGGTTAAGTCGGCAGCCCCAGCATTTT. This chain links TRBV28 with TRBJ1-5, with D unclear. CDR3 length: 14 amino acids. Germline V gives CDR1 MDHEN, CDR2 SYDVKM. V lost 7 bases to trimming and J lost 7 bases, with 17 bases between them.

The chain combines TRBV6-1 with TRBJ2-3, with a possible D match to TRBD1 (5 bases). Trimming removed 4 bases at V and 3 bases at J, with 17 bases between. The germline CDR1 and CDR2 sequences are MNHNS and SASEGT. This CDR3 region has 16 residues. The CDR3 is CASSAWEGAETDTQYF. CDR3 nucleotide sequence: TGTGCCAGCAGTGCCTGGGAAGGGGCAGAAACAGATACGCAGTATTTT.

This clone appeared a single time. Written as DNA, the CDR3 is TGTGCCAGCAGCGTAGGGAGAAGCGGGAATGAGCAGTTCTTC. It yields the protein CASSVGRSGNEQFF. The chain has TRBV9 and TRBJ2-1; TRBD2 might be the D (6 bases). Trimming stripped 0 bases from V and 7 bases from J, with 11 bases between. The CDR3 loop spans 14 amino acids. Germline CDR1 reads SGDLS; CDR2 reads YYNGEE.

This rearrangement joins TRBV11-2 to TRBJ2-5, with 9 bases aligning to TRBD1. The germline gives CDR1 SGHAT, CDR2 FQNNGV. V was pared by 1 base and J by 5 bases, with 8 bases of the junction left unmatched. This CDR3 contains 16 residues. The CDR3, as DNA: TGTGCCAGCAGCTTAGTAGTGACAGGGGGTAAGGAGACCCAGTACTTC. Protein: CASSLVVTGGKETQYF.

The V call is TRBV27, the J call TRBJ2-1; 7 bases are a match to TRBD1. V lost 6 bases to trimming and J lost 3 bases; unmatched junction nucleotides: 8. Germline lookup yields CDR1 MNHEY and CDR2 SMNVEV (reference sequence). This CDR3 has 15 residues. The chain's CDR3 is CASRDRDSYYNEQFF. The DNA of the CDR3 is TGTGCCAGCAGGGATAGGGACAGTTACTACAATGAGCAGTTCTTC.

J is TRBJ2-7 and V is TRBV5-6; weak D call: TRBD2 (5 bases). CDR1 and CDR2 (germline): SGHDT, YYEEEE. The ends were cut back, 2 bases at V and 2 bases at J, with 8 bases in the middle. The CDR3 totals 13 residues. CDR3 sequence (DNA): TGTGCCAGCAGCTTAGAGGGAACCTACGAGCAGTACTTC. This sequence encodes CASSLEGTYEQYF. Based on the CDR3 plus reference TRBV5-6 and TRBJ2-7, the full variable domain is DAGVTQSPTHLIKTRGQQVTLRCSPKSGHDTVSWYQQALGQGPQFIFQYYEEEERQRGNFPDRFSGHQFPNYSSELNVNALLLGDSALYLCASSLEGTYEQYFGPGTRLTVT.

This sequence joins TRBV27 and TRBJ2-3, with 7 bases aligning to TRBD2. After removal of 5 bases from V and 6 bases from J, the junction contained 11 bases not matched to a gene. CDR1 and CDR2 from the germline V gene are MNHEY and SMNVEV (reference sequence). This CDR3 spans 15 amino acids. The DNA for the CDR3 is TGTGCCAGCAGTCCGATGTTTGGGGGAGGGGATACGCAGTATTTT. Its protein is CASSPMFGGGDTQYF.

This chain connects TRBV4-3 to TRBJ2-7; D is ambiguous. Per germline, CDR1 LGHNA and CDR2 YSLEER. The length of the CDR3 is 10 residues. With 5 bases removed from V and 4 bases from J, the gap between germline ends came to 3 bases. CDR3 in DNA: TGCGCCAGCAGCACATACGAGCAGTACTTC. Its translation: CASSTYEQYF.

This clone was seen a few times. The chain is built from TRBV11-2 and TRBJ2-7; 8 nucleotides line up with TRBD1. Losses at the gene ends were 5 bases for V and 1 base for J; bases not matched to a gene: 4. This CDR3 comprises 14 residues. Per the germline V gene, CDR1 is SGHAT and CDR2 is FQNNGV. CDR3 bases: TGTGCCAGCAGCCCCGGGACAGGTTCCTACGAGCAGTACTTC. Protein product: CASSPGTGSYEQYF.

The J gene is TRBJ2-7, the V gene TRBV28; D might be TRBD2 (5 bases). The V end lost 6 bases, the J end lost 6 bases, and 9 bases lay between the germline ends. The CDR3 contains 11 residues. The germline CDR1 and CDR2 sequences are MDHEN and SYDVKM. The CDR3 reads CASRDSFEQYF. The CDR3 DNA sequence: TGTGCCAGCAGGGACTCGTTCGAGCAGTACTTC.

The genes are TRBV27 and TRBJ1-6; 9 nucleotides match TRBD1. V lost 4 bases to trimming and J lost 9 bases; unmatched junction nucleotides: 4. The CDR3 spans 14 residues. Germline V gene sequence: CDR1 MNHEY, CDR2 SMNVEV (reference sequence). The CDR3 DNA reads as TGTGCCAGCAGTTACGGGACAGGGCCTTCACCCCTCCACTTT. It is translated as CASSYGTGPSPLHF.

This chain links TRBV7-8 with TRBJ1-6; the D gene is possibly TRBD1 (5 bases). The CDR3 has 13 amino acids. CDR1 is SGHVS and CDR2 is FQNEAQ in the germline V gene. Trimming removed 4 bases at V and 15 bases at J, with 16 bases between. CDR3 amino acids: CASSSISPGLLHF. The CDR3 region has the DNA TGTGCCAGCAGCTCTATTTCGCCAGGGCTCCTCCACTTT.

CDR3 coding DNA: TGTGCCAGCAGTTCCCGGGACAGGGGGCTAAATGAGCAGTTCTTC. This codes for CASSSRDRGLNEQFF. The chain couples TRBV28 to TRBJ2-1; 12 nucleotides line up with TRBD1. The CDR3 runs 15 residues. V gave up 4 bases and J gave up 7 bases; unmatched junction bases: 5. CDR1 is MDHEN and CDR2 is SYDVKM in the germline V gene. Full variable domain (remainder filled in from reference TRBV28 and TRBJ2-1): DVKVTQSSRYLVKRTGEKVFLECVQDMDHENMFWYRQDPGLGLRLIYFSYDVKMKEKGDIPEGYSVSREKKERFSLILESASTNQTSMYLCASSSRDRGLNEQFFGPGTRLTVL.

The rearrangement uses TRBV30 and TRBJ2-1, with TRBD1 matching over 11 bases. CDR3 length: 14 residues. Germline loops: CDR1 GTSNPN, CDR2 SVGIG (reference sequence). V lost 1 base, J lost 8 bases, and 4 bases stayed unmatched. The CDR3 DNA follows: TGTGCCTGGAGTGGGACAGGGGGCTTATATGAGCAGTTCTTC. Protein: CAWSGTGGLYEQFF.

The V call is TRBV30, the J call TRBJ2-7; 7 bases match TRBD2. The CDR3 covers 11 residues. Germline CDR1 is GTSNPN and CDR2 is SVGIG (reference sequence). J was trimmed by 4 bases and V by 5 bases; bases with no gene match: 2. CDR3 nucleotides: TGTGCCTGGGGGGAGGGGTACGAGCAGTACTTC. It encodes CAWGEGYEQYF.

This chain joins TRBV4-3 and TRBJ1-1; a weak D match, TRBD1 (5 bases). The CDR3 consists of 14 residues. The V end lost 1 base, the J end lost 4 bases, and 10 bases lay between the germline ends. Germline-derived CDR1 and CDR2 are LGHNA and YSLEER. Written as DNA, the CDR3 is TGCGCCAGCAGCCAAGGGAGCAGGGCCACTGAAGCTTTCTTT. Protein sequence: CASSQGSRATEAFF.

This clone is a singleton in its sample. The V and J genes are TRBV4-3 and TRBJ1-6; D perhaps matches TRBD1 (5 bases). V shed 1 base and J shed 4 bases, with 8 bases lying between them. Germline CDR1 is LGHNA and CDR2 is YSLEER. The CDR3 extends over 15 amino acids. CDR3 in DNA: TGCGCCAGCAGCCAAGGCAGGACATATAATTCACCCCTCCACTTT. Translation gives CASSQGRTYNSPLHF.

The chain links TRBV4-1 to TRBJ2-1; D gene uncertain. The germline V and J ends were trimmed by 3 bases and 4 bases, with 13 bases remaining between them. Germline V gene data show CDR1 as MGHRA and CDR2 as YSYEKL. The CDR3 sequence is 15 residues long. The CDR3, as DNA: TGCGCCAGCAGCCATCGACTTGGGGATTACAATGAGCAGTTCTTC. Amino acid sequence: CASSHRLGDYNEQFF.

The chain couples TRBV6-6 to TRBJ1-5; D is ambiguous. CDR1 and CDR2 (germline): MNHNY, SVGAGI (reference sequence). The germline V and J ends were trimmed by 2 bases and 4 bases, with 6 bases remaining between them. The CDR3 spans 13 residues. CDR3 in DNA: TGTGCCAGCAGTTACCTAGGGAATCAGCCCCAGCATTTT. Encoded protein: CASSYLGNQPQHF.

The V and J genes are TRBV7-9 and TRBJ1-4; no reliable D call. Trimming took 6 bases from V and 0 from J, leaving 8 bases between them. The CDR3 runs 14 residues. Per germline, CDR1 SEHNR and CDR2 FQNEAQ (reference sequence). The CDR3 sequence: CASRELATNEKLFF. CDR3 sequence (DNA): TGTGCCAGCAGGGAGCTTGCAACTAATGAAAAACTGTTTTTT.

The chain is built from TRBV7-2 and TRBJ1-2, with TRBD1 matching 9 bases. Looked up from germline, CDR1 is SGHTA and CDR2 is FQGNSA. The ends lost 4 bases at V and 3 bases at J; junction bases unmatched: 6. The CDR3 has 15 residues. The CDR3 sequence: CASSSTGTGYYGYTF. In DNA form, the CDR3 reads TGTGCCAGCAGCTCCACCGGGACAGGGTACTATGGCTACACCTTC.

V usage is TRBV30 and J usage is TRBJ2-3, with D unclear. The CDR3 loop spans 15 amino acids. V was shortened by 1 base and J by 3 bases, with 14 bases between the two germline ends. In germline, CDR1 is GTSNPN, CDR2 SVGIG (reference sequence). The CDR3 here is CAWSGQPHGTDTQYF. DNA for the CDR3: TGTGCCTGGAGTGGCCAGCCACATGGGACAGATACGCAGTATTTT.